The 12 T cell receptor beta chains below all came from one sample that was sequenced in a study of blood T cell repertoires in COVID-19. Sequencing used immunoSEQ multiplex PCR; TCRdb keeps in-frame clones, though not all of them. The table records about 97,000 clones, around 80% of them present only once. The specimen was peripheral blood. These receptors originate from a man in his 70s with acute or convalescent COVID-19.

The chain carries TRBV2 and TRBJ2-3; 8 bases match TRBD2. This CDR3 is 11 amino acids long. Germline V gene data show CDR1 as SNHLY and CDR2 as FYNNEI. The V gene end was trimmed by 6 bases and the J gene end by 11 bases; junction bases not matched to a gene: 4. CDR3 in DNA: TGTGCCAGCAGCGGGGGGGTTTGGCAGTATTTT. It specifies CASSGGVWQYF.

This rearrangement joins TRBV7-9 to TRBJ1-3; 10 nucleotides agree with TRBD1. The V and J ends lost 3 bases and 0 bases, in that order; junction bases with no gene match: 2. The CDR3 loop spans 16 amino acids. Germline V lookup: CDR1 SEHNR, CDR2 FQNEAQ (reference sequence). CDR3 sequence: CASSLGQGTSGNTIYF. Written as DNA, the CDR3 is TGTGCCAGCAGCTTGGGACAGGGGACCTCTGGAAACACCATATATTTT.

The rearrangement links TRBV4-1 to TRBJ1-6; D is unresolved. The CDR3 is 13 residues long. Germline values: CDR1 MGHRA, CDR2 YSYEKL. Trimming took off 2 bases at V and 11 bases at J, with 10 bases between the two ends. The CDR3 loop reads CASSQFQSPPLHF. The CDR3 DNA reads as TGCGCCAGCAGCCAATTTCAATCCCCACCCCTCCACTTT.

This chain connects TRBV10-2 to TRBJ1-2; 10 bases agree with TRBD1. CDR3 length equals 15 residues. J was trimmed by 0 bases and V by 6 bases; bases with no gene match: 4. Germline V gene sequence: CDR1 WSHSY, CDR2 SAAADI. CDR3 nucleotides: TGCGCCAGCAGACTTGGGACAGGGGCTAACTATGGCTACACCTTC. Its translation is CASRLGTGANYGYTF.

The chain links TRBV11-3 to TRBJ2-3; 15 positions agree with TRBD2. This CDR3 has 17 residues. Per the germline V gene, CDR1 is SGHNT and CDR2 is YENEEA. The V and J ends lost 0 bases and 5 bases, in that order; junction bases with no gene match: 3. CDR3 sequence (DNA): TGTGCCAGCAGCTTAGAAGGACTAGCGGGAGGGCGAGATACGCAGTATTTT. This gives the protein CASSLEGLAGGRDTQYF.

The V gene is TRBV18, the J gene TRBJ2-2; no reliable D call. This CDR3 spans 13 amino acids. The V and J ends lost 3 bases and 5 bases respectively, with 7 bases between them. Germline CDR1 reads KGHSH; CDR2 reads LQKENI. The CDR3 spells CASSPQATGELFF. The DNA for the CDR3 is TGTGCCAGCTCACCGCAGGCGACCGGGGAGCTGTTTTTT.

V usage is TRBV3-1 (or the pseudogene TRBV3-2) and J usage is TRBJ2-5; 7 nucleotides match TRBD1. The CDR3 has 17 residues. Germline V CDR1 and CDR2: LGHDT, YNNKEL (reference sequence). V lost 1 base and J lost 1; bases outside the gene matches: 9. CDR3 region: CASSQVPYRQGQETQYF. As DNA, the CDR3 is TGTGCCAGCAGCCAAGTTCCCTATAGACAGGGCCAAGAGACCCAGTACTTC.

The V gene is TRBV7-3, the J gene TRBJ1-1, with D maybe TRBD1 (5 bases). This CDR3 region has 13 residues. Germline values: CDR1 SGHTA, CDR2 FQGTGA. V lost 6 bases and J lost 4, with 12 bases in between. CDR3 residues: CASSSGRTTEAFF. The CDR3 DNA is TGTGCCAGCAGTTCAGGGAGGACCACTGAAGCTTTCTTT.

The CDR3 DNA follows: TGTGCCAGCAGTGAAGTGGGCAGGAGGGCAGAGACCCAGTACTTC. Amino acid sequence: CASSEVGRRAETQYF. This sequence joins TRBV25-1 and TRBJ2-5; TRBD2 might be the D (6 bases). Deletions cut 2 bases from V and 4 bases from J, with 14 bases between. From germline, CDR1 is MGHDK and CDR2 SYGVNS. The CDR3 is 15 amino acids.

The chain is built from TRBV7-2 and TRBJ1-1; maybe TRBD1 (6 bases). With 5 bases removed from V and 8 bases from J, the gap between germline ends came to 21 bases. This CDR3 is built from 15 residues. Germline V CDR1 and CDR2: SGHTA, FQGNSA. The CDR3 loop is CASSPRWQGFREAFF. The CDR3 region has the DNA TGTGCCAGCAGCCCGCGATGGCAGGGGTTTAGGGAAGCTTTCTTT.

The chain carries TRBV5-4 and TRBJ2-1, with D perhaps matching TRBD1 (5 bases). Germline CDR1 is SGHNT and CDR2 is YYREEE (reference sequence). V lost 7 bases to trimming and J lost 0 bases, with 17 bases between them. The CDR3 has 16 amino acids. CDR3 sequence: CASQRVGASSYNEQFF. CDR3 sequence (DNA): TGTGCCAGCCAGAGAGTTGGGGCTAGCTCCTACAATGAGCAGTTCTTC.

Only one count was recorded for this clone. The V call is TRBV12-3 or TRBV12-4, the J call TRBJ1-2; perhaps TRBD1 as D (5 bases). V lost 7 bases and J lost 8, with 11 bases in between. The CDR3 covers 11 residues. The chain's CDR3 is CASTQGYGYTF. CDR3 DNA: TGTGCCAGCACCCAGGGTTACGGCTACACCTTC.